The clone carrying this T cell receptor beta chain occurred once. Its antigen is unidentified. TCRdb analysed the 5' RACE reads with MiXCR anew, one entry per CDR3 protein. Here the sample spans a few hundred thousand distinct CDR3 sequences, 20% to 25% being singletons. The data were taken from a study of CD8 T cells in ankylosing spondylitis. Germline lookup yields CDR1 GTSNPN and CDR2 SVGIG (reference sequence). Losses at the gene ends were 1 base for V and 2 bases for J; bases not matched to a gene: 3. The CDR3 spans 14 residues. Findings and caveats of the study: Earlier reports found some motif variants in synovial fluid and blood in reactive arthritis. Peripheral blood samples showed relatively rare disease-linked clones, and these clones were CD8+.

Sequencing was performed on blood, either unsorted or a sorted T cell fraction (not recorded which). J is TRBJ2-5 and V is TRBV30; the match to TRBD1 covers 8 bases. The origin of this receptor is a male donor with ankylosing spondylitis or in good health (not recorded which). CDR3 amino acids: CAWSGGTGQETQYF. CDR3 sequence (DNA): TGTGCCTGGAGTGGGGGGACAGGACAAGAGACCCAGTACTTC.